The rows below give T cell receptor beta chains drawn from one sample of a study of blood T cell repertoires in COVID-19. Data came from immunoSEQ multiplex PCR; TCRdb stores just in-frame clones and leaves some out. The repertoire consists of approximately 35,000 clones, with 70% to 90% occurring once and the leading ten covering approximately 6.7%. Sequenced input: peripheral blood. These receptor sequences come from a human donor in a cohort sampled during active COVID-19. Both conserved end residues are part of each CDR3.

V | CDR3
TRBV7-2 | CASSLGGLSTDTQYF
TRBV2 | CASSENPWALSQETQYF
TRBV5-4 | CASTRDRGRSGSPLHF
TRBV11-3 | CASSISRADTQYF
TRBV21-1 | CASSSRGQCNYGYTF
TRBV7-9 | CASSSRGADRARNTEAFF
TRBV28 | CASSFKGRDTQYF
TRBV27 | CASSFRWPSYNEQFF
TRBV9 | CASSPLEGGSGETQYF
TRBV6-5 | CASSYSPSFSYEQYF
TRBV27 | CASSFPGRSGANVLTF
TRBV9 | CASSVAPQGNPNTIYF
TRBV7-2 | CASSSQHRVGGSPLHF
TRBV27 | CASSPWGLAGPSTDTQYF
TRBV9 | CASSEGSGLAVGEQYF
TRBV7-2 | CASSSGGQPQHF
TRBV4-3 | CASSQASGRARDTQYF
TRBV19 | CASSIDRGTETQYF
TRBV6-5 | CASREDRRGTEAFF
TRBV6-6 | CASSPLGRGNSGANVLTF
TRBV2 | CASSGFSSNYGYTF
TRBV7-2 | CATSGLAGEYNEQFF
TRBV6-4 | CASSEAPSTDTQYF
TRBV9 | CASSPTSGRVETQYF
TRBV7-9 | CASSPSVGLAGDHYYF
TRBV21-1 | CASIAGGAAKNIQYF
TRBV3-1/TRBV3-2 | CASSRSYSTEAFF
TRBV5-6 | CASSLPLSVTEAFF
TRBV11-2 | CASSLTGQGHNEQFF
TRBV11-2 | CASSLVEGHGYTF
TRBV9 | CASSPAKGQGSYEQYF
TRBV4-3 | CASSQGLGRRGEQYF
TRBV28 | CASTSTGTPVAQYF
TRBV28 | CASKGAGGDTGELFF
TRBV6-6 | CQAGAGTDTQYF
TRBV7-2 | CASSPGQGPDTQYF
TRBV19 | CASSNPRAGTSVRNEQFF
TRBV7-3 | CASSLGLGRGETQYF
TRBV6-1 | CATLSGGPYNEQFF
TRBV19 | CASSEAGTGGKNEQFF
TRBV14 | CASSQDRPPETSYLYNEQFF
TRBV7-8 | CASSLGGTGRDKQFF